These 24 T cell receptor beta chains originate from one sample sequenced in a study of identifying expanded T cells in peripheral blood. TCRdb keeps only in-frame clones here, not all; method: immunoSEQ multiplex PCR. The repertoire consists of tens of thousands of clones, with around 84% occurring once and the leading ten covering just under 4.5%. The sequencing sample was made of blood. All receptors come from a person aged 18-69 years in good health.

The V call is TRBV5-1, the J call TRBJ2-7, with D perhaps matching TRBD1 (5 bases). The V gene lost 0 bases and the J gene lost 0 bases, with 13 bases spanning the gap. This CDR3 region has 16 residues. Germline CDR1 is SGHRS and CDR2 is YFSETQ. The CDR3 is CASSLGGGKSSYEQYF. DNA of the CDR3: TGCGCCAGCAGCTTGGGGGGCGGAAAGAGCTCCTACGAGCAGTACTTC.

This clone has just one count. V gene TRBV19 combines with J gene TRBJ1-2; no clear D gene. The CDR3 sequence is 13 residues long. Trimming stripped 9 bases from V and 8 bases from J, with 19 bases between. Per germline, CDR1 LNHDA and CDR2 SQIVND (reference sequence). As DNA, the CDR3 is TGTGCCAGCGCAAGAGTAAGGAAAGGCGGCTACACCTTC. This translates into CASARVRKGGYTF.

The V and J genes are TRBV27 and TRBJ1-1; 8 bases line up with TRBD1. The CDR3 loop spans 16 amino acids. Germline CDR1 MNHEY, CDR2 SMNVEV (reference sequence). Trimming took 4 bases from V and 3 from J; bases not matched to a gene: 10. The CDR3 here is CASSSVQGVGYTEAFF. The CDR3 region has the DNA TGTGCCAGCAGTTCCGTACAGGGGGTAGGGTACACTGAAGCTTTCTTT.

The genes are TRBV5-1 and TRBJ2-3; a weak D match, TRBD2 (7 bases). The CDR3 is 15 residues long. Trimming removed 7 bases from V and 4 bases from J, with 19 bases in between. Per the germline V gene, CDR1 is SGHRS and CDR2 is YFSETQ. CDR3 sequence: CASSEPGGGADTQYF. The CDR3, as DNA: TGCGCCAGCTCCGAGCCGGGGGGCGGCGCAGATACGCAGTATTTT. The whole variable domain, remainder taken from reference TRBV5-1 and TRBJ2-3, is KAGVTQTPRYLIKTRGQQVTLSCSPISGHRSVSWYQQTPGQGLQFLFEYFSETQRNKGNFPGRFSGRQFSNSRSEMNVSTLELGDSALYLCASSEPGGGADTQYFGPGTRLTVL.

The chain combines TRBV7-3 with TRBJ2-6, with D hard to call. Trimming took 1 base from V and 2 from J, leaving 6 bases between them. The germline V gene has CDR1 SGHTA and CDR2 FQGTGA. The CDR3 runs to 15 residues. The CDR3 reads CASSLIGPGANVLTF. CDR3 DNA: TGTGCCAGCAGCTTAATCGGGCCTGGGGCCAACGTCCTGACTTTC. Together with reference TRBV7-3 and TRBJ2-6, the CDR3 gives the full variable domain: GAGVSQTPSNKVTEKGKYVELRCDPISGHTALYWYRQSLGQGPEFLIYFQGTGAADDSGLPNDRFFAVRPEGSVSTLKIQRTERGDSAVYLCASSLIGPGANVLTFGAGSRLTVL.

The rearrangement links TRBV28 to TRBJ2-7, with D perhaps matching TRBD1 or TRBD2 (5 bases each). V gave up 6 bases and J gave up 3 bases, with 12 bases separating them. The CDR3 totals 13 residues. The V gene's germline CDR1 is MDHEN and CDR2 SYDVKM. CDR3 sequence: CASSIGTSYEQYF. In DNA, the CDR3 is TGTGCCAGCAGCATAGGGACGAGCTACGAGCAGTACTTC.

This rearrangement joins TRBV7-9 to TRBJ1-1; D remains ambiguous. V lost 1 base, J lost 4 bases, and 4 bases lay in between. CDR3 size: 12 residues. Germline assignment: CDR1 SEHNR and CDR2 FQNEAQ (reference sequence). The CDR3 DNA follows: TGTGCCAGCAGCTTAGTTCCCACTGAAGCTTTCTTT. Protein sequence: CASSLVPTEAFF.

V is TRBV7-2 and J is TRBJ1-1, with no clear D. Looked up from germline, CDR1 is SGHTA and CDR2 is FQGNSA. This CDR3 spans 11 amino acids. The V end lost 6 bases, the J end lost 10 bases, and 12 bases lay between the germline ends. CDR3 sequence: CASRLQVRAFF. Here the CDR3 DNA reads TGTGCCAGCAGGTTGCAGGTCAGAGCTTTCTTT.

The chain's CDR3 is CASTDLNSPYEQYF. The CDR3 DNA follows: TGTGCCAGTACCGACCTAAATTCGCCGTACGAGCAGTACTTC. The chain carries TRBV19 and TRBJ2-7; D uncertain. Trimming removed 7 bases at V and 4 bases at J, with 17 bases between. CDR3 length: 14 residues. Germline CDR1 LNHDA, CDR2 SQIVND (reference sequence).

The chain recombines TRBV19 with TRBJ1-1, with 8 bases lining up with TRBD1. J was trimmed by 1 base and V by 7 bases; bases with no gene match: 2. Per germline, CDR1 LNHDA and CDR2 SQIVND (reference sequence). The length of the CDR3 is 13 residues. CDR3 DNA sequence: TGTGCCAGTAAGGGGACAGGGAACACTGAAGCTTTCTTT. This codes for CASKGTGNTEAFF. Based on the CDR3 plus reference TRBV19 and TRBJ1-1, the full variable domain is DGGITQSPKYLFRKEGQNVTLSCEQNLNHDAMYWYRQDPGQGLRLIYYSQIVNDFQKGDIAEGYSVSREKKESFPLTVTSAQKNPTAFYLCASKGTGNTEAFFGQGTRLTVV.

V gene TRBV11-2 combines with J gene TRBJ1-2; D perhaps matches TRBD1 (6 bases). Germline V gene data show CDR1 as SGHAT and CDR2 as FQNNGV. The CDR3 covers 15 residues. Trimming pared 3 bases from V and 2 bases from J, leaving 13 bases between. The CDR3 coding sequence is TGTGCCAGCAGCTTCGGTCCAGGGGCCAACTATGGCTACACCTTC. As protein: CASSFGPGANYGYTF.

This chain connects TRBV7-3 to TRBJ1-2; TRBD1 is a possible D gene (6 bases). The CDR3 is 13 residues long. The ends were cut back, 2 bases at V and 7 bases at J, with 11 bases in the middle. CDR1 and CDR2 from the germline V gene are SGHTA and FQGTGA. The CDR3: CASSLYRDTGYTF. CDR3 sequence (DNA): TGTGCCAGCAGCTTATACCGGGACACTGGCTACACCTTC. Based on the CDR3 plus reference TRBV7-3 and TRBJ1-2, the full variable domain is GAGVSQTPSNKVTEKGKYVELRCDPISGHTALYWYRQSLGQGPEFLIYFQGTGAADDSGLPNDRFFAVRPEGSVSTLKIQRTERGDSAVYLCASSLYRDTGYTFGSGTRLTVV.

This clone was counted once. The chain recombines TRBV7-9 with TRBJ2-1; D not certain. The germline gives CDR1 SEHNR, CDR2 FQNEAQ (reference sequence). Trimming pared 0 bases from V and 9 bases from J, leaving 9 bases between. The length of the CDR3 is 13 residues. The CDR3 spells CASSLALPAEQFF. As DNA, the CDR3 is TGTGCCAGCAGCTTAGCGCTACCAGCTGAGCAGTTCTTC.

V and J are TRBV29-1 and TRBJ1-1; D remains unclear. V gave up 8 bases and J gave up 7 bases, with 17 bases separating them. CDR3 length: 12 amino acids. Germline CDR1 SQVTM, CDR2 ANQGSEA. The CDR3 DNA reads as TGCAGCCCTGCTGGGGAATTCGGTGAAGCTTTCTTT. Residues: CSPAGEFGEAFF.

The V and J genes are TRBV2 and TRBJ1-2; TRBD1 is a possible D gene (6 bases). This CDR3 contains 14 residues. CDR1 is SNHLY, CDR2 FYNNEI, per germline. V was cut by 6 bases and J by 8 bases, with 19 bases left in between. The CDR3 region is CASRLQQGAGGYTF. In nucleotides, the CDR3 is TGTGCCAGCAGACTCCAACAGGGAGCTGGGGGCTACACCTTC.

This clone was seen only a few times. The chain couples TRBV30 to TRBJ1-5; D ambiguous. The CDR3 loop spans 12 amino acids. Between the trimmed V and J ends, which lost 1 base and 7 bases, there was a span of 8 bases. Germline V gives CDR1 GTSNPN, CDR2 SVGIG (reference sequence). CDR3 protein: CAWSDQLQPQHF. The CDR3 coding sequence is TGTGCCTGGAGTGATCAGCTACAGCCCCAGCATTTT.

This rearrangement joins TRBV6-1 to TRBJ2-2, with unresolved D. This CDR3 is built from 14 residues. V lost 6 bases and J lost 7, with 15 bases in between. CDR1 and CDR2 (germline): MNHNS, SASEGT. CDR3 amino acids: CASRVEAGSGELFF. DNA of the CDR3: TGTGCCAGCAGGGTAGAGGCTGGAAGCGGGGAGCTGTTTTTT.

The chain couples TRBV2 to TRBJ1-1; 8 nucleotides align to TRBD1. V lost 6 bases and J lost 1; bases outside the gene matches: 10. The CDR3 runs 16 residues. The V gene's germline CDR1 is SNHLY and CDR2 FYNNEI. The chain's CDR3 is CASSLRQGMGNTEAFF. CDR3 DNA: TGTGCCAGCAGCCTCAGACAGGGGATGGGGAACACTGAAGCTTTCTTT.

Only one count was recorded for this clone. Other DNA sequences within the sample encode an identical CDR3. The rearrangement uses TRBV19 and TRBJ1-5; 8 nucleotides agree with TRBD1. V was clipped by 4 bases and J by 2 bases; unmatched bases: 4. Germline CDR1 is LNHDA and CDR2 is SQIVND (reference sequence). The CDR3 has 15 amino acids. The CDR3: CASSSGQGGNQPQHF. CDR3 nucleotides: TGTGCCAGTAGTAGTGGACAGGGTGGCAATCAGCCCCAGCATTTT.

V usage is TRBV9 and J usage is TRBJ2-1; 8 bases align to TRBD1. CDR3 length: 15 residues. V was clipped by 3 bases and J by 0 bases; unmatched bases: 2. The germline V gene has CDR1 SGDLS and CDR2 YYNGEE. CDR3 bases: TGTGCCAGCAGCGCGGGACAGGTCTCCTACAATGAGCAGTTCTTC. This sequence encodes CASSAGQVSYNEQFF. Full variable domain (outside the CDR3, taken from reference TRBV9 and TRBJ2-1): DSGVTQTPKHLITATGQRVTLRCSPRSGDLSVYWYQQSLDQGLQFLIQYYNGEERAKGNILERFSAQQFPDLHSELNLSSLELGDSALYFCASSAGQVSYNEQFFGPGTRLTVL.

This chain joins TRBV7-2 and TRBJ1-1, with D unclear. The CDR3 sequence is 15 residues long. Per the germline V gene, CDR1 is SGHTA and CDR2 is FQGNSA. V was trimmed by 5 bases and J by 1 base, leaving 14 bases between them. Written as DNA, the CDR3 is TGTGCCAGCAGCCCCCAGATCCCGAAGAACACTGAAGCTTTCTTT. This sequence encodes CASSPQIPKNTEAFF.

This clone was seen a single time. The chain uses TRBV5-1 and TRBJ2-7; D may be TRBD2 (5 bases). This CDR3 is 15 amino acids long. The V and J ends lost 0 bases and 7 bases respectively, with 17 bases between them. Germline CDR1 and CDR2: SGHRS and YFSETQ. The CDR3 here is CASSLARTPPGEQYF. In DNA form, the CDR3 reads TGCGCCAGCAGCTTGGCCCGGACCCCCCCGGGGGAGCAGTACTTC.

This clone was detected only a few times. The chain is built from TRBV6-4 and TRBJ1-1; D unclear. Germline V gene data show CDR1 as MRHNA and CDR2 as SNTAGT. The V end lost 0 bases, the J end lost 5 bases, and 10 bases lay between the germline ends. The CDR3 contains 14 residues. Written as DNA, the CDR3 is TGTGCCAGCAGTGACTCGAGTACGGGGACTGAAGCTTTCTTT. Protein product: CASSDSSTGTEAFF.

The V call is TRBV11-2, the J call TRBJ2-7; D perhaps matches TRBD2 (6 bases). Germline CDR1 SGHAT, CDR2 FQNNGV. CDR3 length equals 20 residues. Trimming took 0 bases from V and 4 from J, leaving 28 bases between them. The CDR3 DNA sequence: TGTGCCAGCAGCTTAGATGAGGGTCCGTCTAGCGACAGCCTGGGGTACGAGCAGTACTTC. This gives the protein CASSLDEGPSSDSLGYEQYF.